This T cell receptor (beta chain) was recovered during a study of T cell clusters in autoimmune cytopenias. Study as a whole: The median distinct TRB clonotype count was approximately 2,500 per sample, from a median roughly 50,000 reads.

TRB amplification used around 270 ng of peripheral blood genomic DNA. Frequency places this clonotype as medium-sized. Its antigen remains unknown. Findings and limits, study-wide: The T cell clusters were defined only in silico, without experimental functional validation. Primary autoimmune cytopenia patients seemingly lacked the physiological T cell clusters found in healthy donors.

TRB was amplified by touch-down multiplex PCR, primer pools A and B combined. TCRdb reprocessed the multiplex PCR reads and keeps a single row for each CDR3 protein, giving no DNA. The clone table shows about 3,000 distinct CDR3 sequences, with the ten largest holding about a tenth. Sequencing was carried out using peripheral blood. The receptor was derived from a human donor with an autoimmune cytopenia or autoimmune hepatitis (not recorded which).

CDR3 residues: CASSPGAGALNSPLHF. The chain combines TRBV18 with TRBJ1-6; TCRdb outputs TRBD1, but without DNA this stays unchecked. The V gene's germline CDR1 is KGHSH and CDR2 LQKENI. There are 16 residues in the CDR3.